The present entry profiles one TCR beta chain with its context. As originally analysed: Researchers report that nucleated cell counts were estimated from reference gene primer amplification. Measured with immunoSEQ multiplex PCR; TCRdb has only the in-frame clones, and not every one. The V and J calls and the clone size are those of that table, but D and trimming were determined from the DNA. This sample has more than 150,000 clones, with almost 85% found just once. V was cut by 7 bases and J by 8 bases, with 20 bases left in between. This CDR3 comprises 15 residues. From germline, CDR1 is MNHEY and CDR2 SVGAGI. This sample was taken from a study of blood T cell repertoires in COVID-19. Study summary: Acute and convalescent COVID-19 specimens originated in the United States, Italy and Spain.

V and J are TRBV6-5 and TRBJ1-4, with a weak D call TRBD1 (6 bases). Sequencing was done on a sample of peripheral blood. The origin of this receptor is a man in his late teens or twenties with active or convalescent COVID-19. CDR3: CASIASPGATEKLFF. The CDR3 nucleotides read TGTGCCAGCATTGCGTCCCCAGGGGCGACAGAAAAACTGTTTTTT.